Included here is one T cell receptor beta chain sequence, with context. These data are taken from a study of blood T cell repertoires in COVID-19. On the study more broadly: Collection of acute and convalescent COVID-19 samples took place in the United States, Italy and Spain. T cells, B-cell-depleted T cells, or PBMCs supplied cDNA or gDNA.

Under the authors' procedure: Reference gene primer amplification yielded estimated nucleated cell counts. The table came from immunoSEQ multiplex PCR; TCRdb's copy has only in-frame clones and leaves some out. From that table come the V and J calls and clone size; the DNA was used to work out D and trimming. Here the sample spans about 200,000 clones, about three quarters being singletons. CDR3 length: 15 residues. Per the germline V gene, CDR1 is SGHRS and CDR2 is YFSETQ. The V segment lost 4 bases and the J segment 3 bases; nucleotides outside the gene matches: 3. The sequencing sample was made of peripheral blood. The chain links TRBV5-1 to TRBJ2-3; TRBD2 aligns across 12 bases. This receptor was obtained from a woman in her seventies with acute or convalescent COVID-19. The CDR3 sequence: CASSRTSGKTDTQYF. Written as DNA, the CDR3 is TGCGCCAGCAGCCGGACTAGCGGGAAGACAGATACGCAGTATTTT. Looking up the rest from reference TRBV5-1 and TRBJ2-3 gives the full variable domain: KAGVTQTPRYLIKTRGQQVTLSCSPISGHRSVSWYQQTPGQGLQFLFEYFSETQRNKGNFPGRFSGRQFSNSRSEMNVSTLELGDSALYLCASSRTSGKTDTQYFGPGTRLTVL.